The 15 T cell receptor beta chains below all came from one sample that was sequenced in a study of blood T cell repertoires in COVID-19 (TCRdb year 2020). Library prep was done by the immunoSEQ multiplex PCR assay. TCRdb took over this immuneACCESS table, retaining in-frame rearrangements with V and J assigned. Such tables are incomplete; in checked studies, under half of the missing clones stem from an unresolved V gene, and the remainder is unexplained. This sample comprises 280,000 or so clones, under 90% of them detected only once. Approximately 9% of the sample goes to the ten largest clones. The sample consisted of peripheral blood. The receptors shown here come from a woman between 50 and 59 years old who had recovered from COVID-19.

This chain connects TRBV2 to TRBJ2-2, with TRBD2 matching 8 bases. The germline V gene encodes CDR1 SNHLY and CDR2 FYNNEI. This CDR3 is built from 18 residues. The V segment lost 5 bases and the J segment 2 bases; nucleotides outside the gene matches: 13. The CDR3 DNA follows: TGTGCCAGCAGTTCAAGGAGAGTGAGCGGGGGAAACACCGGGGAGCTGTTTTTT. Encoded protein: CASSSRRVSGGNTGELFF.

The chain joins TRBV18 to TRBJ1-5, with D perhaps TRBD1 (5 bases). CDR1 is KGHSH and CDR2 is LQKENI in the germline V gene. The CDR3 runs to 12 residues. The germline V and J ends were trimmed by 3 bases and 8 bases, with 8 bases remaining between them. The CDR3 nucleotides are TGTGCCAGCTCACCGGAAGGGGAGCCCCAGCATTTT. It is translated as CASSPEGEPQHF.

The rearrangement uses TRBV5-4 and TRBJ2-2; 9 bases line up with TRBD2. V dropped 2 bases and J dropped 6; count of bases not matched to a gene: 11. CDR1 is SGHNT, CDR2 YYREEE, per germline (reference sequence). This CDR3 region has 17 residues. CDR3 loop: CASSFSLAGVRAGELFF. The CDR3 DNA is TGTGCCAGCAGCTTTAGCTTAGCGGGAGTTCGCGCCGGGGAGCTGTTTTTT. The whole variable domain, filled in from reference TRBV5-4 and TRBJ2-2, reads ETGVTQSPTHLIKTRGQQVTLRCSSQSGHNTVSWYQQALGQGPQFIFQYYREEENGRGNFPPRFSGLQFPNYSSELNVNALELDDSALYLCASSFSLAGVRAGELFFGEGSRLTVL.

The chain carries TRBV7-2 and TRBJ2-7, with 9 positions matching TRBD2. V was pared by 3 bases and J by 0 bases, with 0 bases of the junction left unmatched. Per germline, CDR1 SGHTA and CDR2 FQGNSA. This CDR3 contains 14 residues. The DNA for the CDR3 is TGTGCCAGCAGCTTTAGCGGGAGCTCCTACGAGCAGTACTTC. Its protein is CASSFSGSSYEQYF. Variable domain in full (rest from reference TRBV7-2 and TRBJ2-7): GAGVSQSPSNKVTEKGKDVELRCDPISGHTALYWYRQSLGQGLEFLIYFQGNSAPDKSGLPSDRFSAERTGGSVSTLTIQRTQQEDSAVYLCASSFSGSSYEQYFGPGTRLTVT.

The chain recombines TRBV2 with TRBJ2-3; TRBD1 matches 9 bases. The V gene end was trimmed by 4 bases and the J gene end by 1 base; junction bases not matched to a gene: 0. CDR1 is SNHLY and CDR2 is FYNNEI in the germline V gene. The CDR3 length is 14 residues. CDR3 in DNA: TGTGCCAGCAGTGGGGACAGGGGCACAGATACGCAGTATTTT. Protein sequence: CASSGDRGTDTQYF.

The V gene is TRBV5-1, the J gene TRBJ2-2; D unclear. The CDR3 spans 15 residues. V lost 4 bases and J lost 3, with 13 bases in between. Germline V gene sequence: CDR1 SGHRS, CDR2 YFSETQ. The DNA for the CDR3 is TGCGCCAGCAGCCTGGGTGGCAGTCACACCGGGGAGCTGTTTTTT. As protein: CASSLGGSHTGELFF.

CDR3 DNA: TGTGCCAGCAGCCCGCCGGGTTTGGAATCTAGTGGAAACACCATATATTTT. It yields the protein CASSPPGLESSGNTIYF. The chain employs TRBV7-9 and TRBJ1-3; D is undetermined. Trimming left V 5 bases short and J 3 bases short, with 20 bases between. This CDR3 comprises 17 residues. Germline V gene sequence: CDR1 SEHNR, CDR2 FQNEAQ (reference sequence).

About this clone itself: The same CDR3 arises from other DNA sequences in this sample as well. V is TRBV30 and J is TRBJ2-3, with 16 bases identical to TRBD2. After removal of 0 bases from V and 6 bases from J, the junction contained 3 bases not matched to a gene. This CDR3 has 16 amino acids. The germline gives CDR1 GTSNPN, CDR2 SVGIG (reference sequence). This CDR3 is CAWSVGTSGGADTQYF. CDR3 coding DNA: TGTGCCTGGAGTGTTGGGACTAGCGGGGGGGCCGATACGCAGTATTTT.

The chain is built from TRBV12-3 or TRBV12-4 and TRBJ1-3; D is unclear. This CDR3 has 12 residues. Trimming pared 5 bases from V and 1 base from J, leaving 3 bases between. The CDR3 DNA reads as TGTGCCAGCAGTACTTCTGGAAACACCATATATTTT. As protein: CASSTSGNTIYF.

The chain recombines TRBV12-3 or TRBV12-4 with TRBJ2-2; D is uncertain. Trimming left V 6 bases short and J 1 base short, with 3 bases between. The CDR3 runs to 12 residues. CDR3 DNA: TGTGCCAGCAGACTGAACACCGGGGAGCTGTTTTTT. Encoded protein: CASRLNTGELFF.

The chain employs TRBV10-3 and TRBJ1-4; D might be TRBD1 (6 bases). Trimming shortened V by 3 bases and J by 7 bases, and 12 bases separated the two germline ends. This CDR3 region has 14 residues. Germline-derived CDR1 and CDR2 are ENHRY and SYGVKD. In DNA form, the CDR3 reads TGTGCCATCAGTGATTCTACAGGGCCTGAAAAACTGTTTTTT. It yields the protein CAISDSTGPEKLFF.

CDR3 nucleotide sequence: TGCGCCAGCAGCGAGACGGACAGGCTTGGCTACACCTTC. It codes for CASSETDRLGYTF. The chain couples TRBV5-1 to TRBJ1-2, with 7 bases fitting TRBD1. This CDR3 contains 13 residues. The junction had 7 bases not matched to a gene; V was cut back by 4 bases and J by 7 bases. Germline lookup yields CDR1 SGHRS and CDR2 YFSETQ.

This chain connects TRBV30 to TRBJ2-1, with D maybe TRBD2 (6 bases). The CDR3 spans 12 residues. Germline V gene lookup returns CDR1 GTSNPN and CDR2 SVGIG (reference sequence). V shed 7 bases and J shed 4 bases, with 11 bases lying between them. CDR3 protein: CASSAGYNEQFF. The CDR3, as DNA: TGTGCCTCCTCCGCGGGATACAATGAGCAGTTCTTC.

The chain couples TRBV4-1 to TRBJ2-7, with D maybe TRBD1 (6 bases). With 0 bases removed from V and 6 bases from J, the gap between germline ends came to 15 bases. This CDR3 spans 15 amino acids. The germline CDR1 and CDR2 sequences are MGHRA and YSYEKL. The CDR3 nucleotides read TGCGCCAGCAGCCAAGATAACAGGGTTTCCCCCGAGCAGTACTTC. Translated: CASSQDNRVSPEQYF.

The chain employs TRBV7-8 and TRBJ2-7; TRBD1 might be the D (6 bases). The CDR3 spans 12 residues. Germline loops: CDR1 SGHVS, CDR2 FQNEAQ. The V end lost 7 bases, the J end lost 3 bases, and 10 bases lay between the germline ends. CDR3 sequence: CASNIGGYEQYF. The CDR3 nucleotides read TGTGCCAGCAACATAGGGGGCTACGAGCAGTACTTC.